The 25 T cell receptor beta chains presented below share a single source sample, sequenced in a study of cytomegalovirus exposure and HLA in healthy donors. 60 Vbeta and 13 Jbeta primers were used in PCR. Profiled with immunoSEQ multiplex PCR; TCRdb holds only in-frame clones, not every one. The sample records some 150,000 clones, about 80% being singletons. Sequenced material: PBMCs. All receptors come from a man younger than 45 in good health and CMV-seropositive.

This clone came up a few times. The chain couples TRBV27 to TRBJ1-6; a weak D match, TRBD1 (5 bases). This CDR3 region has 15 residues. Per germline, CDR1 MNHEY and CDR2 SMNVEV (reference sequence). V lost 6 bases to trimming and J lost 2 bases, with 11 bases between them. The CDR3 sequence: CASSVQGTYNSPLHF. CDR3 sequence (DNA): TGTGCCAGCAGCGTTCAGGGTACCTATAATTCACCCCTCCACTTT.

V usage is TRBV11-2 and J usage is TRBJ2-1; D may be TRBD2 (6 bases). Between the trimmed V and J ends, which lost 5 bases and 0 bases, there was a span of 14 bases. The CDR3 has 16 residues. Germline CDR1 SGHAT, CDR2 FQNNGV. The CDR3 region has the DNA TGTGCCAGCAGCCTCCCGGCCGGGAGCTCCTACAATGAGCAGTTCTTC. Protein: CASSLPAGSSYNEQFF.

This chain connects TRBV2 to TRBJ2-5; no clear D gene. CDR3 length: 13 amino acids. The germline CDR1 and CDR2 sequences are SNHLY and FYNNEI. V was pared by 4 bases and J by 2 bases, with 8 bases between. In nucleotides, the CDR3 is TGTGCCAGCAGTGTATCCTTGCAAGAGACCCAGTACTTC. Protein: CASSVSLQETQYF.

V gene TRBV6-6 combines with J gene TRBJ1-4, with a tentative D call TRBD1 (6 bases). The germline V and J ends were trimmed by 6 bases and 5 bases, with 13 bases remaining between them. The germline V gene has CDR1 MNHNY and CDR2 SVGAGI (reference sequence). The CDR3 sequence is 14 residues long. The CDR3 reads CASSLGGLNEKLFF. The CDR3 DNA is TGTGCCAGCAGCCTAGGGGGATTAAATGAAAAACTGTTTTTT.

The chain links TRBV9 to TRBJ1-1; tentative D call: TRBD1 (6 bases). The germline CDR1 and CDR2 sequences are SGDLS and YYNGEE. The V end lost 0 bases, the J end lost 1 base, and 10 bases lay between the germline ends. This CDR3 comprises 15 residues. This CDR3 is CASSVATGRNTEAFF. CDR3 sequence (DNA): TGTGCCAGCAGCGTAGCTACAGGGAGGAACACTGAAGCTTTCTTT.

The V and J genes are TRBV7-2 and TRBJ2-7; possibly TRBD2 for D (6 bases). This CDR3 is built from 14 residues. Germline CDR1 is SGHTA and CDR2 is FQGNSA. The ends were cut back, 4 bases at V and 2 bases at J, with 12 bases in the middle. The CDR3 loop is CASSSPSVAYEQYF. CDR3 in DNA: TGTGCCAGCAGCTCGCCTAGCGTTGCCTACGAGCAGTACTTC.

This rearrangement joins TRBV7-9 to TRBJ2-3; TRBD2 matches at 7 bases. V was clipped by 6 bases and J by 10 bases; unmatched bases: 16. The CDR3 consists of 15 residues. Germline V gene lookup returns CDR1 SEHNR and CDR2 FQNEAQ (reference sequence). The CDR3 nucleotides are TGTGCCAGCAGTCCGACTGTCCTCTCACGGGGGGCGCAGTATTTT. It codes for CASSPTVLSRGAQYF.

This clone was seen only once. CDR3 in DNA: TGTGCCAGCAGAACACGGGGGCCCGGGAGGGAAAAACTGTTTTTT. This codes for CASRTRGPGREKLFF. This chain links TRBV6-5 with TRBJ1-4; tentatively, D is TRBD1 (6 bases). This CDR3 has 15 amino acids. V shed 6 bases and J shed 8 bases, with 19 bases lying between them. Germline V gene lookup returns CDR1 MNHEY and CDR2 SVGAGI.

V usage is TRBV4-1 and J usage is TRBJ2-1; 7 bases are shared with TRBD1. The CDR3 length is 17 residues. Losses at the gene ends were 0 bases for V and 8 bases for J; bases not matched to a gene: 13. Germline CDR1 is MGHRA and CDR2 is YSYEKL. This CDR3 is CASSQDPRQGAVDEQFF. The DNA for the CDR3 is TGCGCCAGCAGCCAAGATCCGCGACAGGGTGCGGTTGATGAGCAGTTCTTC.

This clone was seen just once. The chain has TRBV28 and TRBJ2-7, with TRBD2 matching over 10 bases. Germline V gene data show CDR1 as MDHEN and CDR2 as SYDVKM. Unmatched junction bases numbered 3, after V lost 2 bases and J lost 2 bases. The CDR3 is 15 amino acids. The CDR3 here is CASSLSSGRTYEQYF. The CDR3 bases are TGTGCCAGCAGTTTAAGTAGCGGGAGGACCTACGAGCAGTACTTC.

The sample holds one count of this clone. This chain uses TRBV19 with TRBJ1-5; possibly TRBD1 for D (5 bases). Germline V gene sequence: CDR1 LNHDA, CDR2 SQIVND (reference sequence). CDR3 length: 15 amino acids. Trimming removed 3 bases at V and 4 bases at J, with 13 bases between. CDR3 in amino acids: CASSIPGSGNQPQHF. The CDR3 coding sequence is TGTGCCAGTAGTATTCCAGGGTCCGGAAATCAGCCCCAGCATTTT.

The rearrangement joins TRBV11-3 to TRBJ2-3, with a tentative D call TRBD2 (5 bases). V was cut by 5 bases and J by 6 bases, with 18 bases left in between. Germline CDR1 is SGHNT and CDR2 is YENEEA. This CDR3 comprises 15 residues. CDR3 sequence (DNA): TGTGCCAGCAGCACCGGGCCTAATGGCGGGGATACGCAGTATTTT. Translating it yields CASSTGPNGGDTQYF.

The chain recombines TRBV16 with TRBJ2-5; weak D call: TRBD2 (6 bases). The last part of the DNA fits TRBJ2-7 better; the J call may be wrong. The CDR3 covers 15 residues. CDR1 and CDR2 (germline): KGHSY, FQNENV. DNA of the CDR3: TGTGCCAGCAGCCGAAGTAGCGGTTCATCCTACGAGCAGTACTTC. Translating gives CASSRSSGSSYEQYF.

The rearrangement joins TRBV11-2 to TRBJ2-1; TRBD2 agrees at 11 bases. This CDR3 spans 17 amino acids. From germline, CDR1 is SGHAT and CDR2 FQNNGV. The trim removed 5 bases at V and 7 bases at J, leaving 13 bases unmatched. The CDR3 spells CASSPAVPSGRLNEQFF. The CDR3 DNA reads TGTGCCAGCAGCCCCGCCGTCCCTAGCGGGAGGTTGAATGAGCAGTTCTTC.

The V and J genes are TRBV18 and TRBJ2-7; maybe TRBD2 (5 bases). Germline values: CDR1 KGHSH, CDR2 LQKENI. The CDR3 length is 14 residues. Trimming left V 1 base short and J 6 bases short, with 13 bases between. CDR3 residues: CASSPQEVLSEQYF. CDR3 sequence (DNA): TGTGCCAGCTCACCACAGGAGGTGTTGAGCGAGCAGTACTTC.

The chain is built from TRBV6-5 and TRBJ1-6; 7 bases fit TRBD1. The CDR3 is made up of 14 amino acids. Trimming at V came to 6 bases and at J to 5 bases, leaving 4 bases not matched to a gene. Germline lookup yields CDR1 MNHEY and CDR2 SVGAGI. Written as DNA, the CDR3 is TGTGCCAGCAGGGGACAGAAAAATAATTCACCCCTCCACTTT. Protein product: CASRGQKNNSPLHF.

J is TRBJ2-1 and V is TRBV19; 7 positions match TRBD2. Germline-derived CDR1 and CDR2 are LNHDA and SQIVND (reference sequence). CDR3 length: 16 residues. V dropped 1 base and J dropped 4; count of bases not matched to a gene: 7. CDR3 amino acids: CASSIVSSGMYNEQFF. For the CDR3, the DNA is TGTGCCAGTAGTATAGTGTCTAGCGGAATGTACAATGAGCAGTTCTTC.

This clone has a handful of counts. This rearrangement joins TRBV19 to TRBJ2-5; 7 positions match TRBD1. The germline CDR1 and CDR2 sequences are LNHDA and SQIVND (reference sequence). The CDR3 contains 15 residues. J gave up 7 bases and V 5 bases, and 13 bases lay outside the gene matches. This CDR3 is CASSPRQDRAATQYF. CDR3 DNA: TGTGCCAGTAGTCCCCGCCAAGACAGGGCTGCGACCCAGTACTTC.

The V gene is TRBV27, the J gene TRBJ2-3; 10 nucleotides align to TRBD1. CDR3 size: 16 residues. V was clipped by 5 bases and J by 2 bases; unmatched bases: 7. The germline CDR1 and CDR2 sequences are MNHEY and SMNVEV (reference sequence). The CDR3 DNA follows: TGTGCCAGCAGTCCGTGGACAGGGGGAATCACAGATACGCAGTATTTT. Translation gives CASSPWTGGITDTQYF.

CDR3 DNA: TGTGCCAGCAGACTACAGGGGTCGGCTTCACCCCTCCACTTT. Its protein is CASRLQGSASPLHF. The gene calls are TRBV28 and TRBJ1-6; TRBD1 agrees at 7 bases. This CDR3 is 14 amino acids long. Germline V gene data show CDR1 as MDHEN and CDR2 as SYDVKM. Trimming removed 6 bases from V and 9 bases from J; junction bases left unmatched: 8.

This chain links TRBV2 with TRBJ2-1, with a tentative D call TRBD1 (5 bases). Germline V gene sequence: CDR1 SNHLY, CDR2 FYNNEI. The CDR3 contains 15 residues. V lost 2 bases and J lost 8, with 16 bases in between. CDR3 nucleotide sequence: TGTGCCAGCAGTGAAAGGGATACAGGTTCCGATGAGCAGTTCTTC. This translates into CASSERDTGSDEQFF.

This clone came up once. The chain combines TRBV19 with TRBJ1-2; TRBD1 is a possible D gene (5 bases). V shed 6 bases and J shed 5 bases, with 7 bases lying between them. The CDR3 sequence is 11 residues long. The germline CDR1 and CDR2 sequences are LNHDA and SQIVND (reference sequence). As DNA, the CDR3 is TGTGCCAGTAGGGCAGGGTATGGCTACACCTTC. Protein product: CASRAGYGYTF.

CDR3 region: CASSNGRGNGQREQFF. The CDR3 coding sequence is TGCGCCAGCAGCAACGGGCGGGGGAACGGTCAAAGGGAGCAGTTCTTC. V gene TRBV4-1 combines with J gene TRBJ2-1; 7 bases align to TRBD2. The CDR3 totals 16 residues. In germline, CDR1 is MGHRA, CDR2 YSYEKL. J gave up 10 bases and V 5 bases, and 17 bases lay outside the gene matches.

The table lists this clone with a count of one. The chain employs TRBV28 and TRBJ2-7; perhaps TRBD1 as D (5 bases). The V end lost 3 bases, the J end lost 6 bases, and 15 bases lay between the germline ends. This CDR3 is 14 amino acids long. In germline, CDR1 is MDHEN, CDR2 SYDVKM. As DNA, the CDR3 is TGTGCCAGCAGTTTTCAATCAGGGTCGGGCGAGCAGTACTTC. Translation gives CASSFQSGSGEQYF. Using reference TRBV28 and TRBJ2-7 for the parts outside the CDR3, the full variable domain is DVKVTQSSRYLVKRTGEKVFLECVQDMDHENMFWYRQDPGLGLRLIYFSYDVKMKEKGDIPEGYSVSREKKERFSLILESASTNQTSMYLCASSFQSGSGEQYFGPGTRLTVT.

The chain uses TRBV7-2 and TRBJ2-3; the match to TRBD2 covers 11 bases. The CDR3 runs to 17 residues. The germline CDR1 and CDR2 sequences are SGHTA and FQGNSA. V lost 3 bases, J lost 1 base, and 6 bases stayed unmatched. CDR3 in amino acids: CASSLGPGLAGTDTQYF. CDR3 coding DNA: TGTGCCAGCAGCTTGGGGCCGGGACTAGCGGGCACAGATACGCAGTATTTT.